There are many counts of the clone carrying this T cell receptor (beta chain). The data are from a study of T cells after yellow fever vaccination. MiXCR, applied by TCRdb to the 5' RACE reads, yields one record per CDR3 protein. The data hold 100,000 to 150,000 distinct CDR3 sequences, with around 7.4% observed a single time. Trimming at V came to 9 bases and at J to 1 base, leaving 2 bases not matched to a gene. Per the germline V gene, CDR1 is LNHDA and CDR2 is SQIVND (reference sequence). The CDR3 covers 13 residues. The sequenced sample was CD4+ T cells sorted from PBMCs, obtained roughly 10 days after the first yellow fever vaccination. The TCR comes from a young man who received the YFV17D yellow fever vaccine. This sequence joins TRBV19 and TRBJ2-3; TRBD2 matches at 9 bases. The CDR3 loop is CASERGGTDTQYF. In DNA, the CDR3 is TGTGCCAGCGAGCGGGGGGGCACAGATACGCAGTATTTT.